Listed below are T cell receptor beta chains from one sample, sequenced in a study of shared clonotypes between healthy human individuals. Produced via immunoSEQ multiplex PCR; TCRdb's table is partial and in-frame only. The top ten clones hold approximately 0.39% of a sample with roughly 2,300,000 clones, 85% to 95% of them seen once. The sequencing input was naive CD4+ T cells from PBMCs. The receptors come from a man between 18 and 29 years old in good health. Some clones in this sample may be carry-over from other donors' samples. Each CDR3 is given with its conserved first and last residue. The D gene is left open where the match is weak. Clone size appears in some rows only: once, few, many, or a class for an expanded clone.

CDR3	DNA	V	J	D	size
CASSVQGTNEKLFF	TGTGCCAGCAGCGTGCAGGGAACTAATGAAAAACTGTTTTTT	TRBV9	TRBJ1-4	.	.
CASSLEGLHMNTEAFF	TGTGCCAGCAGCTTAGAGGGGCTGCACATGAACACTGAAGCTTTCTTT	TRBV11-3	TRBJ1-1	.	.
CAISGLGQGARSETQYF	TGTGCCATCAGTGGACTTGGACAGGGGGCACGTTCGGAGACCCAGTACTTC	TRBV10-3	TRBJ2-5	TRBD1	.
CASRDRFEETEAFF	TGTGCCAGCCGCGACAGGTTCGAGGAGACTGAAGCTTTCTTT	TRBV2	TRBJ1-1	.	few
CASSPPSGRGDTQYF	TGTGCCAGCTCACCACCGTCAGGGCGAGGAGATACGCAGTATTTT	TRBV18	TRBJ2-3	.	once
CASSLYGRASSGELFF	TGTGCCAGCAGCTTGTACGGGAGGGCCTCGAGCGGGGAGCTGTTTTTT	TRBV7-2	TRBJ2-2	TRBD2	.
CASSLGDRAGNTIYF	TGTGCCAGCAGCTTAGGGGACAGGGCGGGAAACACCATATATTTT	TRBV13	TRBJ1-3	TRBD1	.
CASSGPGLSSYEQYF	TGTGCCAGCAGCGGACCGGGACTGAGCTCCTACGAGCAGTACTTC	TRBV11-2	TRBJ2-7	.	.
CASATGLNTEAFF	TGTGCCAGCGCGACAGGATTGAACACTGAAGCTTTCTTT	TRBV11-2	TRBJ1-1	.	.
CASSLGDNYGYTF	TGTGCCAGCAGCCTAGGGGATAACTATGGCTACACCTTC	TRBV6-5	TRBJ1-2	.	.
CASSEGNGAADTQYF	TGTGCCAGCAGTGAGGGGAATGGAGCAGCAGATACGCAGTATTTT	TRBV2	TRBJ2-3	.	.
CASSFSDREAFF	TGTGCCAGCAGTTTTTCGGACCGCGAAGCTTTCTTT	TRBV28	TRBJ1-1	.	.
CASSLEGQGAYEQYF	TGCGCCAGCAGCTTGGAGGGACAGGGTGCCTACGAGCAGTACTTC	TRBV5-1	TRBJ2-7	TRBD1	.
CSVFPSGGNEAFF	TGCAGCGTTTTCCCATCAGGGGGCAATGAAGCTTTCTTT	TRBV29-1	TRBJ1-1	TRBD1	.
CASSIGDRHNEAFF	TGTGCCAGTAGTATAGGAGACAGGCATAATGAAGCTTTCTTT	TRBV19	TRBJ1-1	.	.
CASSLAGTRGGETQYF	TGCGCCAGCAGCTTGGCGGGGACAAGAGGGGGAGAGACCCAGTACTTC	TRBV5-1	TRBJ2-5	.	.
CASSFHGGSPNYGYTF	TGCGCCAGCAGTTTCCACGGGGGCAGTCCTAACTATGGCTACACCTTC	TRBV5-1	TRBJ1-2	.	.
CASSPSMGENIQYF	TGTGCCAGCTCACCATCCATGGGGGAAAACATTCAGTACTTC	TRBV18	TRBJ2-4	.	.
CASSLAPGLAGPGHNEQFF	TGTGCCAGCAGCTTAGCACCGGGACTAGCGGGCCCGGGTCACAATGAGCAGTTCTTC	TRBV7-9	TRBJ2-1	TRBD2	.
CASSYSKAQETQYF	TGTGCCAGCAGTTACTCGAAGGCTCAAGAGACCCAGTACTTC	TRBV6-5	TRBJ2-5	.	.
CASSKVFRASGDYEQYF	TGTGCCAGCAGCAAAGTGTTCAGGGCTAGCGGAGACTACGAGCAGTACTTC	TRBV21-1	TRBJ2-7	.	once
CSVEPIHGNTIYF	TGCAGCGTTGAACCGATACATGGAAACACCATATATTTT	TRBV29-1	TRBJ1-3	.	.
CASSPRLAGTDEQYF	TGTGCCAGCAGCCCAAGACTAGCGGGGACCGACGAGCAGTACTTC	TRBV7-3	TRBJ2-7	TRBD2	.
CASSLTGVNTEAFF	TGCGCCAGCAGCTTGACAGGGGTGAACACTGAAGCTTTCTTT	TRBV5-1	TRBJ1-1	TRBD1	few
CASKEGRLAGHQETQYF	TGTGCCAGCAAGGAGGGTCGACTAGCGGGGCACCAAGAGACCCAGTACTTC	TRBV2	TRBJ2-5	TRBD2	.
CASSAGGGGYTF	TGTGCCAGCAGCGCCGGTGGAGGTGGCTACACCTTC	TRBV7-3	TRBJ1-2	.	.
CASRLGLAGVYDEQYF	TGTGCCAGCAGATTAGGACTAGCGGGAGTTTACGACGAGCAGTACTTC	TRBV2	TRBJ2-7	TRBD2	.
CASSYDPGTAKTF	TGTGCCAGCAGCTACGACCCCGGGACTGCGAAAACCTTC	TRBV6-5	TRBJ1-2	.	.
CASTYQGASYEQYF	TGTGCCAGCACTTATCAGGGGGCATCCTACGAGCAGTACTTC	TRBV28	TRBJ2-7	TRBD1	.
CASSLVGRVNEKLFF	TGTGCCAGCAGCTTAGTAGGCAGGGTTAATGAAAAACTGTTTTTT	TRBV7-2	TRBJ1-4	.	.
CAISRQGANYEQYF	TGTGCCATCAGTAGGCAGGGGGCGAACTACGAGCAGTACTTC	TRBV10-3	TRBJ2-7	TRBD1	.
CASSFQGAYDHEQFF	TGCGCCAGCAGCTTCCAGGGGGCCTATGACCATGAGCAGTTCTTC	TRBV5-1	TRBJ2-1	TRBD1	.
CASSLTPLGLAGGAQYF	TGTGCCAGCAGCTTAACACCCCTGGGACTAGCGGGAGGGGCCCAGTACTTC	TRBV7-3	TRBJ2-5	TRBD2	.
CAWTPRATEAFF	TGTGCCTGGACCCCCCGGGCCACTGAAGCTTTCTTT	TRBV30	TRBJ1-1	.	few
CASSNSAQETQYF	TGTGCCAGTAGTAATTCAGCACAAGAGACCCAGTACTTC	TRBV19	TRBJ2-5	.	once
CASSAGAGVEQFF	TGTGCCAGCAGCGCAGGAGCGGGGGTTGAGCAGTTCTTC	TRBV9	TRBJ2-1	TRBD2	.
CASSLSAGSFNQPQHF	TGTGCCAGCAGTTTATCGGCAGGGTCCTTCAATCAGCCCCAGCATTTT	TRBV28	TRBJ1-5	.	.
CASSSIAYSSYEQYF	TGTGCCAGCAGCTCGATAGCGTACTCTTCCTACGAGCAGTACTTC	TRBV7-8	TRBJ2-7	.	.
CASSLYSGSGDYGYTF	TGTGCCAGCAGTTTATATAGTGGGAGTGGTGACTATGGCTACACCTTC	TRBV27	TRBJ1-2	.	.
CASSLGQVSGNTIYF	TGTGCCAGCTCACTGGGACAGGTCTCTGGAAACACCATATATTTT	TRBV18	TRBJ1-3	TRBD1	.
CSVERFTTNYGYTF	TGCAGCGTTGAAAGGTTTACCACCAACTATGGCTACACCTTC	TRBV29-1	TRBJ1-2	.	.
CASSPGQGRILGANVLTF	TGTGCCAGCAGCCCGGGTCAGGGGCGAATTCTCGGGGCCAACGTCCTGACTTTC	TRBV2	TRBJ2-6	.	.
CASSRLARLTGELFF	TGTGCCAGCAGTCGACTAGCGCGACTCACCGGGGAGCTGTTTTTT	TRBV27	TRBJ2-2	TRBD2	.
CASSLTANTEAFF	TGTGCCAGCAGTTTGACAGCTAACACTGAAGCTTTCTTT	TRBV28	TRBJ1-1	.	.
CASSYSGEAFF	TGTGCCAGCAGTTACTCCGGGGAAGCTTTCTTT	TRBV6-5	TRBJ1-1	.	few
CAWSVPWSSGANVLTF	TGTGCCTGGAGTGTACCTTGGAGCTCTGGGGCCAACGTCCTGACTTTC	TRBV30	TRBJ2-6	.	.
CASSQFAHTGRIYEQYF	TGTGCCAGCAGCCAATTTGCGCACACTGGACGGATCTACGAGCAGTACTTC	TRBV4-2	TRBJ2-7	.	once
CASSPPVRGGFYEQYF	TGTGCCAGCAGCCCACCAGTTCGGGGTGGTTTTTACGAGCAGTACTTC	TRBV7-6	TRBJ2-7	.	.
CSAMGGYGYTF	TGCAGTGCTATGGGTGGATATGGCTACACCTTC	TRBV20-1	TRBJ1-2	.	.
CASSFRTGGGYGYTF	TGTGCCAGCAGCTTTCGGACAGGGGGTGGCTATGGCTACACCTTC	TRBV5-5	TRBJ1-2	TRBD1	once
CASSSPGLNNEQFF	TGTGCCAGCAGCTCACCGGGACTCAACAATGAGCAGTTCTTC	TRBV5-4	TRBJ2-1	.	.
CAIYDRPNTEAFF	TGTGCCATTTATGACAGACCGAACACTGAAGCTTTCTTT	TRBV10-3	TRBJ1-1	.	.
CASSERVVDTQYF	TGTGCCAGCAGCGAACGGGTTGTAGATACGCAGTATTTT	TRBV9	TRBJ2-3	.	.
CASRGLAGSNVGELFF	TGTGCCAGCAGGGGACTAGCGGGGAGTAATGTGGGGGAGCTGTTTTTT	TRBV2	TRBJ2-2	TRBD2	.
CASSLGGYGYTF	TGTGCCAGCAGTTTAGGGGGTTATGGCTACACCTTC	TRBV28	TRBJ1-2	.	few
CASSSAPRRIDLSKETQYF	TGTGCCAGCAGCTCGGCGCCGAGGCGGATTGATCTATCAAAAGAGACCCAGTACTTC	TRBV7-9	TRBJ2-5	.	.
CASSQVPSGFQETQYF	TGCGCCAGCAGCCAAGTTCCTAGCGGATTCCAAGAGACCCAGTACTTC	TRBV4-1	TRBJ2-5	TRBD2	few
CASWDGHPPRGEQFF	TGTGCCAGCTGGGATGGGCACCCTCCTAGGGGTGAGCAGTTCTTC	TRBV5-4	TRBJ2-1	.	.
CASSLVLAGHEQYF	TGCGCCAGCAGCTTGGTGCTAGCGGGCCACGAGCAGTACTTC	TRBV5-1	TRBJ2-7	TRBD2	.